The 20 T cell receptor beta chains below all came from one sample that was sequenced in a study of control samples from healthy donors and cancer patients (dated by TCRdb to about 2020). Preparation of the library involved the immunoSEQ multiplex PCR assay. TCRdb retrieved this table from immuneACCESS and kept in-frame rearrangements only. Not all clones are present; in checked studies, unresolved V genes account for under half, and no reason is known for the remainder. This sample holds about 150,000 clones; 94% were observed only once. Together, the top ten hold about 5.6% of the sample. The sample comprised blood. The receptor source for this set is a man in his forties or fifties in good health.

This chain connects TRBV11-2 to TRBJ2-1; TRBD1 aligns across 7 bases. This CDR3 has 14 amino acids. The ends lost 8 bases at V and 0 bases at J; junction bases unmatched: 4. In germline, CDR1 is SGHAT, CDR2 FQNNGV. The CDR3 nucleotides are TGTGCCAGCCTGGGACAGCTCTCCTACAATGAGCAGTTCTTC. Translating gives CASLGQLSYNEQFF.

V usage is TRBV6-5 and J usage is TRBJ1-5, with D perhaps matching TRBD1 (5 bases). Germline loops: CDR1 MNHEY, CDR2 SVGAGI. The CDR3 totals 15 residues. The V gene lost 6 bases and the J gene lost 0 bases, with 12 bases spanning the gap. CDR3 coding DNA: TGTGCCAGCAGGGGTGGAGGGGTTAGCAATCAGCCCCAGCATTTT. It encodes CASRGGGVSNQPQHF.

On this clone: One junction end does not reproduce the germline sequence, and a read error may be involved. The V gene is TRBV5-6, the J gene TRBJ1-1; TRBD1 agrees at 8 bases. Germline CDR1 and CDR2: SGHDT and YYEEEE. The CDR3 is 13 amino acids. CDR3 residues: CVSSSDRDTEAFF. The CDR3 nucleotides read TGTGTCAGCAGCTCGGACAGGGACACTGAAGCTTTCTTT.

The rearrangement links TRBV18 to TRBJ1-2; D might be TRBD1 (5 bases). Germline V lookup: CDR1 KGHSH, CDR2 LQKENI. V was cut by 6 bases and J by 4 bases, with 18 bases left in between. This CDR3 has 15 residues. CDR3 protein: CASSRYDKGPYGYTF. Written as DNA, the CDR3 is TGTGCCAGCTCCCGATACGACAAGGGGCCCTATGGCTACACCTTC. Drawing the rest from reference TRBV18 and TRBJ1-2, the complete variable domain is NAGVMQNPRHLVRRRGQEARLRCSPMKGHSHVYWYRQLPEEGLKFMVYLQKENIIDESGMPKERFSAEFPKEGPSILRIQQVVRGDSAAYFCASSRYDKGPYGYTFGSGTRLTVV.

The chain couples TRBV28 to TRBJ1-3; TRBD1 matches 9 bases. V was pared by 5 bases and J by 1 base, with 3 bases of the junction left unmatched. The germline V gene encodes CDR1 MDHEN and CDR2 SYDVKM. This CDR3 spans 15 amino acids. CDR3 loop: CASSRQGGSGNTIYF. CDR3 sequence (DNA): TGTGCCAGCAGTAGACAGGGGGGTTCTGGAAACACCATATATTTT.

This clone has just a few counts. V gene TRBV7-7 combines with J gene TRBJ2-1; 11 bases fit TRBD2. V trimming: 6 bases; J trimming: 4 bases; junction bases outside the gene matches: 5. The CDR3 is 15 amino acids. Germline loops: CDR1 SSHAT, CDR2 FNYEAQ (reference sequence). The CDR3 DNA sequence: TGTGCCAGCAGTCCGGCTAGCGGGGGGTACAATGAGCAGTTCTTC. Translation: CASSPASGGYNEQFF.

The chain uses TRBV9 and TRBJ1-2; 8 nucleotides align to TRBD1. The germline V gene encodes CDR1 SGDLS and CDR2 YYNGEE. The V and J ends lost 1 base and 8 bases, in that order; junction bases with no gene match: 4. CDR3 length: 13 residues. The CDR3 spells CASSVRQGAGYTF. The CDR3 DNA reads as TGTGCCAGCAGCGTAAGGCAGGGGGCAGGCTACACCTTC.

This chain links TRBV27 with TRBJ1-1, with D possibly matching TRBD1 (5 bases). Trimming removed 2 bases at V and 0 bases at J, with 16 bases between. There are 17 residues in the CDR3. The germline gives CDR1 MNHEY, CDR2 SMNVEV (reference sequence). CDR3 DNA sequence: TGTGCCAGCAGTTTAAGTACGGAATCGGGGGTGAACACTGAAGCTTTCTTT. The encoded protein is CASSLSTESGVNTEAFF.

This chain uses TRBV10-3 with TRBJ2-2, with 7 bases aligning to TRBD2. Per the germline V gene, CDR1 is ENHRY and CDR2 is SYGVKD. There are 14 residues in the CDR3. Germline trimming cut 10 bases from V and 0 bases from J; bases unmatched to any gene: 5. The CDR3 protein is CATLRGSNTGELFF. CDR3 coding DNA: TGTGCCACCCTGCGGGGGTCGAACACCGGGGAGCTGTTTTTT.

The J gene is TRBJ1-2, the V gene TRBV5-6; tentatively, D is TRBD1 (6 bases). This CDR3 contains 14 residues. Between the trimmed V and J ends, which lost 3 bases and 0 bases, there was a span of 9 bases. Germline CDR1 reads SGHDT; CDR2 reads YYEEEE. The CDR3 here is CASSWDTPNYGYTF. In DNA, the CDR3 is TGTGCCAGCAGCTGGGACACACCTAACTATGGCTACACCTTC. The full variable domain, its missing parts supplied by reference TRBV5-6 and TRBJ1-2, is DAGVTQSPTHLIKTRGQQVTLRCSPKSGHDTVSWYQQALGQGPQFIFQYYEEEERQRGNFPDRFSGHQFPNYSSELNVNALLLGDSALYLCASSWDTPNYGYTFGSGTRLTVV.

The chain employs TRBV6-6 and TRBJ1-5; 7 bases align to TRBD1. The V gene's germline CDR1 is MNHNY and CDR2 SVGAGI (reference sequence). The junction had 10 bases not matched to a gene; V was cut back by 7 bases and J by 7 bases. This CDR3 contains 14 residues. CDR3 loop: CASTLQGRAQPQHF. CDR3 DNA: TGTGCCAGCACCTTACAGGGGAGGGCACAGCCCCAGCATTTT.

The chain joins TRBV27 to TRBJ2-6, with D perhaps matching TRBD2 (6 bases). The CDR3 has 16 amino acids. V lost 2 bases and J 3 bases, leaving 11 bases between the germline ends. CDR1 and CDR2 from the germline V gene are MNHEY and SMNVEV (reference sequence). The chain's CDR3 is CASSLRQGGGANVLTF. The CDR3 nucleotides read TGTGCCAGCAGTTTAAGGCAGGGAGGTGGGGCCAACGTCCTGACTTTC.

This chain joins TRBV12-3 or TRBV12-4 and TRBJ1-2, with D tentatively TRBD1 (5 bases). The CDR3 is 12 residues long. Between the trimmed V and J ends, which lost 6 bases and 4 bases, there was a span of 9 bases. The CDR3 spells CASSRRGYGYTF. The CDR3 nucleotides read TGTGCCAGCAGCCGAAGGGGCTATGGCTACACCTTC.

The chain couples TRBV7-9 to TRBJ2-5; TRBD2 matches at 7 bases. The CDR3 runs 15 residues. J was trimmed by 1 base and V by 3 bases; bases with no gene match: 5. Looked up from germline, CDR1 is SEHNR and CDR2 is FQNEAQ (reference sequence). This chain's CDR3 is CASSLGGSLQETQYF. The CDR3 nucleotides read TGTGCCAGCAGCTTGGGCGGGAGCCTCCAAGAGACCCAGTACTTC.

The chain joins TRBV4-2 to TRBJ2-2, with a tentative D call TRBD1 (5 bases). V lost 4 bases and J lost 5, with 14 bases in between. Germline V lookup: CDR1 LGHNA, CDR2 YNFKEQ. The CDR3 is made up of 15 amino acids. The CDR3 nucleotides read TGTGCCAGCAGCCCCCGGCAGGGTAGTACCGGGGAGCTGTTTTTT. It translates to CASSPRQGSTGELFF.

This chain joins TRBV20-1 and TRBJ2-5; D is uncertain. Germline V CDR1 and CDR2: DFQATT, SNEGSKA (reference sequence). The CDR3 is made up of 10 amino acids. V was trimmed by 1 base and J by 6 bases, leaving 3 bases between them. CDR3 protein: CSARGQTQYF. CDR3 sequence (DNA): TGCAGTGCTAGAGGACAGACCCAGTACTTC.

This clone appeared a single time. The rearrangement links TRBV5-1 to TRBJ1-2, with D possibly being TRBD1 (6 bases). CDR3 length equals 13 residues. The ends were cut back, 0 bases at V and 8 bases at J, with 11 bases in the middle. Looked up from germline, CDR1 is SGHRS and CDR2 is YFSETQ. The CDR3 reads CASSLVGQRGYTF. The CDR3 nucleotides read TGCGCCAGCAGCTTGGTGGGACAACGAGGCTACACCTTC.

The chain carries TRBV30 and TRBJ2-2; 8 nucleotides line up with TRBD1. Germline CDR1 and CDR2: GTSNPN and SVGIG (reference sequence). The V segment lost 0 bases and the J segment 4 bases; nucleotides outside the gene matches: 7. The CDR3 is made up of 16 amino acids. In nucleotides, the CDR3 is TGTGCCTGGAGTGTAGCAGGGGGCGCGGTCACCGGGGAGCTGTTTTTT. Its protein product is CAWSVAGGAVTGELFF.

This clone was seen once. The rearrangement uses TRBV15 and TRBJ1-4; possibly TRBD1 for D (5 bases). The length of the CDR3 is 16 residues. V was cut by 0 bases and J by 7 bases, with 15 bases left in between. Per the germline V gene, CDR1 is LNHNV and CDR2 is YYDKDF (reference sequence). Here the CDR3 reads CATSRDPSGSFEKLFF. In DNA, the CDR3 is TGTGCCACCAGCAGAGATCCGTCAGGGAGTTTTGAAAAACTGTTTTTT. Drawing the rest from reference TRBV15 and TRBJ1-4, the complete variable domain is DAMVIQNPRYQVTQFGKPVTLSCSQTLNHNVMYWYQQKSSQAPKLLFHYYDKDFNNEADTPDNFQSRRPNTSFCFLDIRSPGLGDTAMYLCATSRDPSGSFEKLFFGSGTQLSVL.

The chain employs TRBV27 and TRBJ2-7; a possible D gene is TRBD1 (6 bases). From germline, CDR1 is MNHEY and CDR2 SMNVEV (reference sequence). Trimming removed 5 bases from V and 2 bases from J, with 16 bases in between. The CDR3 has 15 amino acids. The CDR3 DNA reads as TGTGCCAGCAGTCTCCTGACAGGCCCGACCTACGAGCAGTACTTC. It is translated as CASSLLTGPTYEQYF.